This is a list of T cell receptor beta chains from one sample in a study of CD8+CD57+ T cells in acquired aplastic anemia. TCRdb re-analysed the reads in MiXCR, keeping a single row per CDR3 protein. The data hold about 160,000 distinct CDR3 sequences, with over 70% observed a single time. What was sequenced was sorted CD4+, CD8+, or CD8+CD57+ T cells (not recorded which) from PBMCs. Receptors were obtained from a human donor with aplastic anemia. The CDR3 runs from the conserved cysteine through the conserved F or W. D genes are given only for firm matches. Some rows have no size entry. The others give once, few or many, or a class for an expanded clone.

D gene	V gene	J gene	clone size	CDR3 DNA	CDR3 protein
NA	TRBV6-4	TRBJ2-1	medium-sized	TGTGCCAGCAGTGACTCGACCGGGGGCAATGAGCAGTTCTTC	CASSDSTGGNEQFF
TRBD2	TRBV19	TRBJ2-7	NA	TGTGCCAGTAGTCCTCTGGGGGGGTGGGGTGACGAGCAGTACTTC	CASSPLGGWGDEQYF
TRBD1	TRBV29-1	TRBJ2-1	NA	TGCAGCGTAACCGGGACAGGGTACAATGAGCAGTTCTTC	CSVTGTGYNEQFF
NA	TRBV24-1	TRBJ1-2	few	TGTGCCACCAGTGATTTGGGGCGTTACTATGGCTACACCTTC	CATSDLGRYYGYTF
TRBD1	TRBV4-2	TRBJ1-2	NA	TGTGCCAGCAGCCAATTCCCCGGGACAGGGTTCGTGGGCTACACCTTC	CASSQFPGTGFVGYTF
TRBD1	TRBV19	TRBJ1-1	once	TGTGCCAGTACCTTTTTGGACAGGGAGTTGAACACTGAAGCTTTCTTT	CASTFLDRELNTEAFF
NA	TRBV25-1	TRBJ1-6	NA	TGTGCCACCGGAAGGGGGGCTACCAATTCACCCCTCCACTTT	CATGRGATNSPLHF
TRBD1	TRBV20-1	TRBJ2-3	NA	TGCAGTGCTAGAAACAGGGGAAGCACAGATACGCAGTATTTT	CSARNRGSTDTQYF
NA	TRBV24-1	TRBJ1-1	NA	TGTGCCACCAGTGACGGACAGAGAAAAGAAGCTTTCTTT	CATSDGQRKEAFF
NA	TRBV7-8	TRBJ2-7	NA	TGTGCCAGCAGCTTAGGAATTAGTTTGACGGTGGAGCAGTACTTC	CASSLGISLTVEQYF
TRBD1	TRBV3-1	TRBJ2-1	many	TGTGCCAGCAGCCAACCCGGACAGGCCAACTACAATGAGCAGTTCTTC	CASSQPGQANYNEQFF
NA	TRBV7-9	TRBJ1-2	NA	TGTGCCAGCAGAAGGGAGGGCTCTTTTGGCTACACCTTC	CASRREGSFGYTF
NA	TRBV7-4	TRBJ2-7	NA	TGTGCCAGCATACGACAGGATAGGCGCGAGCAGTACTTC	CASIRQDRREQYF
TRBD1	TRBV19	TRBJ1-5	NA	TGTGCCAGTAGGGGGACAGGGGGCGCTACGCATCAGCCCCAGCATTTT	CASRGTGGATHQPQHF
TRBD2	TRBV19	TRBJ2-5	NA	TGTGCCAGTAAGAGGGGGGGGACTAGCGGGGAGCGAGAGACCCAGTACTTC	CASKRGGTSGERETQYF
NA	TRBV11-2	TRBJ1-2	NA	TGTGCCAGCAGCTTAGAGGGGTCCGCTAACTATGGCTACACCTTC	CASSLEGSANYGYTF
NA	TRBV5-4	TRBJ1-1	NA	TGCGCCAGCAGCCCCCGGACAAGAATGAACACTGAAGCTTTCTTT	CASSPRTRMNTEAFF
NA	TRBV12-3/TRBV12-4	TRBJ2-2	NA	TGTGCCAGCAGCTCCGACAGGACCACCGGGGAGCTGTTTTTT	CASSSDRTTGELFF
TRBD2	TRBV20-1	TRBJ2-5	NA	TGCAGTGCTAGACTTAGCGGGAGGGAGACCCAGTACTTC	CSARLSGRETQYF
TRBD1	TRBV24-1	TRBJ2-3	NA	TGTGCCACCAGTGATCGGGACAGTATATTCACAGATACGCAGTATTTT	CATSDRDSIFTDTQYF
NA	TRBV5-1	TRBJ1-4	NA	TGCGCCAGCAGTGCTCTTGAGGGTGGAAAACTGTTTTTT	CASSALEGGKLFF
NA	TRBV19	TRBJ2-7	few	TGTGCCAGTAGTCCCAGGGGTTACGAGCAGTACTTC	CASSPRGYEQYF
NA	TRBV24-1	TRBJ2-7	few	TGTGCCACCAGCGGAAGGCAGGGTGGGTACGAGCAGTACTTC	CATSGRQGGYEQYF
NA	TRBV20-1	TRBJ1-1	NA	TGCAGTGCTAGTCACGTCGGAGCTTTCTTT	CSASHVGAFF
TRBD2	TRBV7-8	TRBJ2-2	NA	TGTGCCAGCAGCTTGGGACTAGTCCTCGGGCCCCAGGGCATCGGGGAGCTGTTTTTT	CASSLGLVLGPQGIGELFF
TRBD1	TRBV15	TRBJ1-1	NA	TGTGCCACCAGCAGAGGTAAGGGACAGGGGAACACTGAAGCTTTCTTT	CATSRGKGQGNTEAFF
TRBD2	TRBV3-1	TRBJ2-1	many	TGTGCCAGCAGCCAAGAACAGCGGGATTCCTACAATGAGCAGTTCTTC	CASSQEQRDSYNEQFF
TRBD1	TRBV6-4	TRBJ1-2	many	TGTGCCAGCAGTGACTCAGGAGGGGGCGATGGCTACACCTTC	CASSDSGGGDGYTF
NA	TRBV24-1	TRBJ1-5	NA	TGTGCCACCAGTGACCCCGCGGTGGGCAATCAGCCCCAGCATTTT	CATSDPAVGNQPQHF
TRBD1	TRBV5-1	TRBJ2-7	NA	TGCGCCAGCAGCGACGTCGGACAGGGGCCCTACGAGCAGTACTTC	CASSDVGQGPYEQYF
NA	TRBV6-5	TRBJ1-1	NA	TGTGCCAGCAGCCTTACTCTCCGGCAGGAAGCTTTCTTT	CASSLTLRQEAFF
TRBD1	TRBV2	TRBJ1-1	NA	TGTGCCAGCAGTAAAGGGGGCGGCGGCACTGAAGCTTTCTTT	CASSKGGGGTEAFF
NA	TRBV15	TRBJ1-2	NA	TGTGCCACCAGCAGAGATGTAGGGAACTATGGCTACACCTTC	CATSRDVGNYGYTF
NA	TRBV20-1	TRBJ1-6	NA	TGCAGTGCTAGAGTGGACAGCTCGAGCTCCTATAATTCACCCCTCCACTTT	CSARVDSSSSYNSPLHF
NA	TRBV5-6	TRBJ1-4	NA	TGTGCCAGCAGCTTGATGTCCACAGGTGAAAAACTGTTTTTT	CASSLMSTGEKLFF
NA	TRBV7-8	TRBJ2-5	NA	TGTGCCAGCAGCTTAGTCGCCCCAGGGACCCAGTACTTC	CASSLVAPGTQYF
TRBD2	TRBV29-1	TRBJ2-7	once	TGCAGCGTTGAAAATACTGGCGGGAGCTCCTACGAGCAGTACTTC	CSVENTGGSSYEQYF
NA	TRBV7-6	TRBJ2-3	NA	TGTGCCAGCAGCTCTGACAGCACAGATACGCAGTATTTT	CASSSDSTDTQYF
NA	TRBV10-2	TRBJ2-5	few	TGCGCCAGCAGTGAGAGGGACAACCAAGAGACCCAGTACTTC	CASSERDNQETQYF
NA	TRBV10-2	TRBJ2-3	NA	TGCGCCAGCAGTGGTTCGCTCCGACAGAGTTTCAGCGATACGCAGTATTTT	CASSGSLRQSFSDTQYF
NA	TRBV6-4	TRBJ2-1	NA	TGTGCCAGCAGTGGGGCAGGGGAGCAGTTCTTC	CASSGAGEQFF